The next 25 T cell receptor beta chains were all read from a single sample in a study of cytomegalovirus exposure and HLA in healthy donors. In the PCR, 60 Vbeta and 13 Jbeta primers were used. Data came from immunoSEQ multiplex PCR; TCRdb stores just in-frame clones and leaves some out. The sample has 150,000 to 200,000 clones, approximately 79% seen once. Sequenced sample: PBMCs. The receptors shown here come from a male donor in good health and CMV-seronegative.

This chain uses TRBV5-1 with TRBJ2-2; TRBD2 matches 8 bases. Germline CDR1 SGHRS, CDR2 YFSETQ. This CDR3 has 15 amino acids. Unmatched junction bases numbered 2, after V lost 4 bases and J lost 0 bases. The CDR3 loop is CASSAGGTNTGELFF. DNA of the CDR3: TGCGCCAGCAGCGCGGGGGGCACGAACACCGGGGAGCTGTTTTTT.

CDR3 nucleotides: TGTGCCAGCAGCTTATCACGGTCTGGCTACACCTTC. This sequence encodes CASSLSRSGYTF. The chain combines TRBV5-6 with TRBJ1-2; D unresolved. In germline, CDR1 is SGHDT, CDR2 YYEEEE. The CDR3 consists of 12 residues. The V gene lost 2 bases and the J gene lost 7 bases, with 9 bases spanning the gap.

V and J are TRBV6-1 and TRBJ1-6, with D tentatively TRBD1 (5 bases). V dropped 5 bases and J dropped 5 bases, with 10 bases sitting between them. The CDR3 covers 14 residues. CDR1 is MNHNS, CDR2 SASEGT, per germline. The CDR3 spells CASSREGHNSPLHF. CDR3 nucleotide sequence: TGTGCCAGCAGTAGGGAGGGGCATAATTCACCCCTCCACTTT.

The rearrangement uses TRBV5-6 and TRBJ1-1, with TRBD1 as a possible D gene (5 bases). The CDR3 is made up of 13 amino acids. CDR1 is SGHDT and CDR2 is YYEEEE in the germline V gene. V lost 4 bases and J lost 3, with 10 bases in between. The CDR3 nucleotides are TGTGCCAGCAGCCGCGACAGAGACACTGAAGCTTTCTTT. It codes for CASSRDRDTEAFF.

The chain carries TRBV6-5 and TRBJ1-5; the D is unclear. CDR3 length: 15 amino acids. V lost 0 bases and J lost 4, with 10 bases in between. The germline CDR1 and CDR2 sequences are MNHEY and SVGAGI. CDR3 sequence (DNA): TGTGCCAGCAGTTACTCGACGCCAGGTAATCAGCCCCAGCATTTT. As protein: CASSYSTPGNQPQHF.

The rearrangement joins TRBV7-2 to TRBJ1-2; 8 nucleotides align to TRBD1. CDR1 and CDR2 (germline): SGHTA, FQGNSA. The V and J ends lost 5 bases and 5 bases, in that order; junction bases with no gene match: 10. This CDR3 has 15 amino acids. The CDR3: CASSERGTGKYGYTF. The CDR3 nucleotides are TGTGCCAGCAGCGAAAGGGGGACAGGAAAGTATGGCTACACCTTC.

The count of this clone is one. V gene TRBV29-1 combines with J gene TRBJ1-5; no clear D gene. The CDR3 sequence is 14 residues long. Per the germline V gene, CDR1 is SQVTM and CDR2 is ANQGSEA. V lost 3 bases and J lost 0, with 9 bases in between. CDR3 coding DNA: TGCAGCGTTGAGGTCGGTAATAGCAATCAGCCCCAGCATTTT. Its translation: CSVEVGNSNQPQHF.

The chain has TRBV18 and TRBJ2-5, with a possible D match to TRBD2 (6 bases). V lost 10 bases, J lost 4 bases, and 16 bases lay in between. The germline CDR1 and CDR2 sequences are KGHSH and LQKENI. This CDR3 region has 13 residues. CDR3 nucleotides: TGTGCCACCAAGCGGGCAGAGGTAGAGACCCAGTACTTC. It codes for CATKRAEVETQYF.

The chain joins TRBV4-1 to TRBJ2-1; 7 bases match TRBD2. V lost 3 bases, J lost 3 bases, and 8 bases stayed unmatched. CDR1 and CDR2 (germline): MGHRA, YSYEKL. This CDR3 region has 16 residues. This CDR3 is CASSQGEGLHYNEQFF. DNA for the CDR3: TGCGCCAGCAGCCAGGGGGAGGGCCTGCACTACAATGAGCAGTTCTTC.

The chain employs TRBV29-1 and TRBJ2-7; maybe TRBD2 (7 bases). V was pared by 4 bases and J by 0 bases, with 10 bases between. The CDR3 loop spans 13 amino acids. CDR1 and CDR2 from the germline V gene are SQVTM and ANQGSEA. CDR3 DNA: TGCAGCGTTGTCGGGGGGCTCTCCTACGAGCAGTACTTC. The encoded protein is CSVVGGLSYEQYF.

The genes are TRBV7-9 and TRBJ2-3; perhaps TRBD1 as D (5 bases). The CDR3 extends over 16 amino acids. Between the trimmed V and J ends, which lost 5 bases and 0 bases, there was a span of 15 bases. Per germline, CDR1 SEHNR and CDR2 FQNEAQ (reference sequence). CDR3 residues: CASSPPGGASTDTQYF. CDR3 DNA: TGTGCCAGCAGCCCCCCCGGTGGGGCTAGCACAGATACGCAGTATTTT.

The rearrangement links TRBV18 to TRBJ1-5, with unresolved D. This CDR3 is built from 13 residues. Germline values: CDR1 KGHSH, CDR2 LQKENI. Trimming pared 6 bases from V and 7 bases from J, leaving 13 bases between. The CDR3 region has the DNA TGTGCCAGCTCCGAGGAGTTCGGCCAGCCCCAGCATTTT. Residues: CASSEEFGQPQHF.

This sequence joins TRBV5-4 and TRBJ1-4; D is possibly TRBD1 (6 bases). The CDR3 sequence is 14 residues long. V was cut by 3 bases and J by 8 bases, with 14 bases left in between. The germline V gene encodes CDR1 SGHNT and CDR2 YYREEE (reference sequence). CDR3 in amino acids: CASSSAQDSEKLFF. In DNA form, the CDR3 reads TGTGCCAGCAGCTCAGCACAGGACAGCGAAAAACTGTTTTTT.

The V call is TRBV7-5, the J call TRBJ1-4; TRBD1 is the table's D call, not checked against the DNA. TRBV7-5 constitutes a pseudogene. The CDR3 spans 22 residues. The CDR3 is CARSLAGWGTGERFATNEKLFF. The CDR3 DNA is TGTGCCAGAAGCTTAGCTGGGTGGGGGACAGGGGAAAGATTTGCAACTAATGAAAAACTGTTTTTT.

This sequence joins TRBV5-1 and TRBJ1-6; D is perhaps TRBD1 (5 bases). Germline lookup yields CDR1 SGHRS and CDR2 YFSETQ. This CDR3 contains 15 residues. The germline V and J ends were trimmed by 3 bases and 7 bases, with 14 bases remaining between them. The CDR3: CASSSRQGNNSPLHF. Here the CDR3 DNA reads TGCGCCAGCAGCTCCCGGCAGGGTAACAATTCACCCCTCCACTTT.

This clone was seen a few times. The chain has TRBV13 and TRBJ1-1, with TRBD1 as a possible D gene (6 bases). CDR1 is PRHDT and CDR2 is FYEKMQ in the germline V gene (reference sequence). The CDR3 is 15 amino acids. Trimming pared 9 bases from V and 1 base from J, leaving 18 bases between. The CDR3 bases are TGTGCCAGAGGGGCGGAGGACAGCCCGAACACTGAAGCTTTCTTT. This encodes CARGAEDSPNTEAFF.

The rearrangement links TRBV2 to TRBJ2-7, with a tentative D call TRBD1 (5 bases). Germline values: CDR1 SNHLY, CDR2 FYNNEI. The V end was cut by 6 bases, the J end by 4 bases, with 10 bases between. This CDR3 region has 12 residues. CDR3 sequence: CASSGQIYEQYF. The CDR3 region has the DNA TGTGCCAGCAGCGGACAAATTTACGAGCAGTACTTC.

The chain joins TRBV27 to TRBJ2-2; TRBD1 is a possible D gene (5 bases). V lost 6 bases to trimming and J lost 4 bases, with 18 bases between them. This CDR3 is 16 amino acids long. CDR1 is MNHEY and CDR2 is SMNVEV in the germline V gene (reference sequence). The CDR3 coding sequence is TGTGCCAGCAGGCCGAGCAGGGTTTTAGGCACCGGGGAGCTGTTTTTT. It encodes CASRPSRVLGTGELFF.

This chain connects TRBV6-1 to TRBJ1-1; TRBD1 matches 7 bases. In germline, CDR1 is MNHNS, CDR2 SASEGT. Trimming took 6 bases from V and 2 from J; bases not matched to a gene: 6. There are 14 residues in the CDR3. CDR3 DNA sequence: TGTGCCAGCAGCAAGGGGGCCTCAAACACTGAAGCTTTCTTT. Its translation: CASSKGASNTEAFF.

The chain employs TRBV10-3 and TRBJ2-7, with D possibly matching TRBD1 (6 bases). Per germline, CDR1 ENHRY and CDR2 SYGVKD. The CDR3 has 13 residues. Deletions cut 6 bases from V and 5 bases from J, with 14 bases between. DNA of the CDR3: TGTGCCATCAGCGCAACAGGGATGCACGAGCAGTACTTC. It specifies CAISATGMHEQYF.

A few counts support this clone. The junction differs from germline at one of its ends, possibly a read error. The rearrangement joins TRBV10-3 to TRBJ1-2; D unresolved. Germline CDR1 and CDR2: ENHRY and SYGVKD. The CDR3 totals 15 residues. The chain's CDR3 is CASSFTRRTDYGYTF. CDR3 bases: TGTGCCAGCAGTTTCACCCGGCGGACTGACTATGGCTACACCTTC.

As regards this clone: One end of the junction is discordant with germline, which a read error may explain. The V and J genes are TRBV19 and TRBJ1-2, with a tentative D call TRBD1 (6 bases). The length of the CDR3 is 14 residues. CDR1 is LNHDA and CDR2 is SQIVND in the germline V gene (reference sequence). The CDR3, as DNA: TGTGCCAGTAGCATAGACAGGTTCGCCTATGGCTACACCTTC. Translating it yields CASSIDRFAYGYTF.

The CDR3 here is CASSSRLWTGALDTPSYNEQFF. Here the CDR3 DNA reads TGTGCCAGCAGCTCACGTTTATGGACAGGGGCTTTGGACACCCCCTCCTACAATGAGCAGTTCTTC. The chain joins TRBV7-8 to TRBJ2-1; the match to TRBD1 covers 9 bases. The CDR3 extends over 22 amino acids. Germline CDR1 SGHVS, CDR2 FQNEAQ. After removal of 4 bases from V and 0 bases from J, the junction contained 22 bases not matched to a gene. The full variable domain, completed using reference TRBV7-8 and TRBJ2-1, is GAGVSQSPRYKVAKRGQDVALRCDPISGHVSLFWYQQALGQGPEFLTYFQNEAQLDKSGLPSDRFFAERPEGSVSTLKIQRTQQEDSAVYLCASSSRLWTGALDTPSYNEQFFGPGTRLTVL.

This clone occurred once. This chain links TRBV5-6 with TRBJ2-7; possibly TRBD1 for D (6 bases). The CDR3 has 14 amino acids. Trimming took 4 bases from V and 0 from J, leaving 11 bases between them. Germline assignment: CDR1 SGHDT and CDR2 YYEEEE. CDR3 nucleotides: TGTGCCAGCAGCCTAGTGGACAGCTCCTACGAGCAGTACTTC. This translates into CASSLVDSSYEQYF.

V gene TRBV15 combines with J gene TRBJ2-7, with unresolved D. The CDR3 runs to 13 residues. CDR1 is LNHNV, CDR2 YYDKDF, per germline (reference sequence). V lost 1 base to trimming and J lost 7 bases, with 11 bases between them. CDR3 sequence: CATSRVLVGEQYF. Written as DNA, the CDR3 is TGTGCCACCAGCAGAGTTTTGGTCGGGGAGCAGTACTTC.